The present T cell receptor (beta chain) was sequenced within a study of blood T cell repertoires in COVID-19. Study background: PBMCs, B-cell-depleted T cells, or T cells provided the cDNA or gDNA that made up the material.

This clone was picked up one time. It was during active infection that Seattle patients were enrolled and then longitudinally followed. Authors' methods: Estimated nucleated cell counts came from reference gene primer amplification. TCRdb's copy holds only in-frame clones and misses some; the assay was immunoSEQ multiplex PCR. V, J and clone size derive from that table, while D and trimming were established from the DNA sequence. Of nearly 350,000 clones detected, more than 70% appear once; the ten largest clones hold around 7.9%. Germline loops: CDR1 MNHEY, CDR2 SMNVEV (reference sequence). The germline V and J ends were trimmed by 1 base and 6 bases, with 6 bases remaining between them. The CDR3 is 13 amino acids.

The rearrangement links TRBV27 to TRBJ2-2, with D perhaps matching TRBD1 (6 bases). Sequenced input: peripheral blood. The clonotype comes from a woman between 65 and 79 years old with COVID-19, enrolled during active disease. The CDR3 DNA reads TGTGCCAGCAGTTTATGGGGGCCCGGGGAGCTGTTTTTT. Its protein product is CASSLWGPGELFF.